The text below deals with one T cell receptor beta chain. Its antigen is unknown. This sample is part of a study of T-cell reconstitution after alpha-beta-depleted transplantation in children. Study conclusions and caveats: Surviving recipient cells, namely T cells and thymic progenitors, were the source of high day-60 TCRbeta diversity in some patients. T-cell numbers and diversity, one year after transplant, stemmed largely from T cells that were newly produced.

The V and J ends lost 1 base and 3 bases respectively, with 13 bases between them. Germline V gene sequence: CDR1 KGHSH, CDR2 LQKENI. This CDR3 has 15 residues. Unique molecular identifiers featured in how the TCRbeta library was prepared. TCRdb redid the calling of the PCR reads with MiXCR, one entry per CDR3 protein. The sample shows fewer than 1 million distinct CDR3 sequences, about 15% of them seen only once. This specimen consisted of PBMCs, mostly from graft donor cells, obtained 360 days after TCRalphabeta/CD19-depleted stem cell transplant. The rearrangement links TRBV18 to TRBJ2-7; a weak D match, TRBD2 (5 bases). The clonotype comes from a male patient younger than 18 who had a stem cell transplant for acute lymphoblastic leukemia, so the T cells may come from the graft donor. In DNA form, the CDR3 reads TGTGCCAGCTCACCACTAGCCAGCGGCCTCTACGAGCAGTACTTC. This codes for CASSPLASGLYEQYF.